This TCR beta chain was retrieved from a study of neurological immune-mediated disorders. Over 170 million TCR-beta sequences, together covering 15-18 subjects, were produced by every individual sequencing run that was carried out. TCRdb analysed the 5' RACE reads with MiXCR anew, one entry per CDR3 protein. This sample has tens of thousands of distinct CDR3 sequences, with roughly 5% found just once. This clonotype was recorded many times. The TCR was taken from a man aged 18 to 29 in good health. Material for sequencing was CD4+ T cells from blood.

CDR3 nucleotide sequence: TGCAGTGCTAACCCAGGGGGAGCGTCGCAGTATTTT. Its translation is CSANPGGASQYF. The J gene is TRBJ2-3, the V gene TRBV20-1; 7 bases are a match to TRBD1. CDR1 DFQATT and CDR2 SNEGSKA come from the germline V gene (reference sequence). J lost 10 bases, V lost 4 bases, and 8 bases had no gene match. The CDR3 is 12 residues long.